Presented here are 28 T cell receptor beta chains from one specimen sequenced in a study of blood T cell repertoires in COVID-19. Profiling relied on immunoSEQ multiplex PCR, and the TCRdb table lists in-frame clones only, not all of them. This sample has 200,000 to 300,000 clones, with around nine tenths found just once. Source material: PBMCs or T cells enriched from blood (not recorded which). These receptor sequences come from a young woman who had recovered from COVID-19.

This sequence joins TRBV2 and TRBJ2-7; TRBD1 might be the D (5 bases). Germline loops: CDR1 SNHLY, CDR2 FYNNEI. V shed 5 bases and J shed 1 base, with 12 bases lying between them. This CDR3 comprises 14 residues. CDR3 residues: CASSIDSHSYEQYF. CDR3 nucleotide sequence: TGTGCCAGCAGTATTGACAGCCATTCCTACGAGCAGTACTTC.

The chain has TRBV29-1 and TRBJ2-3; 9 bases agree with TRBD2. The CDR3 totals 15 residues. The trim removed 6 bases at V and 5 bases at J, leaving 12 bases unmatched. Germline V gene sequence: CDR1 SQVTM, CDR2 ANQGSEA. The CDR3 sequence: CSVDTSGPFLDTQYF. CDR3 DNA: TGCAGCGTGGACACTAGCGGGCCATTCTTAGATACGCAGTATTTT.

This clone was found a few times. The CDR3 sequence is CASSLAETRGNRGYTF. The CDR3, as DNA: TGTGCCAGCAGCTTAGCGGAGACGCGGGGGAATCGTGGCTACACCTTC. This chain joins TRBV7-2 and TRBJ1-2, with TRBD1 as a possible D gene (5 bases). CDR1 and CDR2 (germline): SGHTA, FQGNSA. V lost 0 bases and J lost 7, with 18 bases in between. The CDR3 contains 16 residues.

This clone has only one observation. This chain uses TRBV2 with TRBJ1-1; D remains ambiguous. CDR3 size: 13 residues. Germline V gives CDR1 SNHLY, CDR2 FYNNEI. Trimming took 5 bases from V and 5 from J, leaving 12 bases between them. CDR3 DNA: TGTGCCAGCAGTTACCGATCGGGGACTGAAGCTTTCTTT. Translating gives CASSYRSGTEAFF. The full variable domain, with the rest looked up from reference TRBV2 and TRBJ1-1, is EPEVTQTPSHQVTQMGQEVILRCVPISNHLYFYWYRQILGQKVEFLVSFYNNEISEKSEIFDDQFSVERPDGSNFTLKIRSTKLEDSAMYFCASSYRSGTEAFFGQGTRLTVV.

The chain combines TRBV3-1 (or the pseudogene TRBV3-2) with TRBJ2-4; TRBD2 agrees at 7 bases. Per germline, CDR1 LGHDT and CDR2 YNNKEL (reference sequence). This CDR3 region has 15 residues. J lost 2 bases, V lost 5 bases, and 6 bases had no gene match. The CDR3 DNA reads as TGTGCCAGCAGCATTCTGGGGGGGACCAAAAACATTCAGTACTTC. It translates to CASSILGGTKNIQYF.

The CDR3 DNA follows: TGTGCCAGCAGCCCCCGGGACAGGGGAAGCTATGGCTACACCTTC. Translation: CASSPRDRGSYGYTF. The V and J genes are TRBV5-4 and TRBJ1-2; 10 nucleotides agree with TRBD1. The germline gives CDR1 SGHNT, CDR2 YYREEE (reference sequence). CDR3 length equals 15 residues. V shed 4 bases, J shed 4 bases, and the junction held 7 bases outside the gene matches.

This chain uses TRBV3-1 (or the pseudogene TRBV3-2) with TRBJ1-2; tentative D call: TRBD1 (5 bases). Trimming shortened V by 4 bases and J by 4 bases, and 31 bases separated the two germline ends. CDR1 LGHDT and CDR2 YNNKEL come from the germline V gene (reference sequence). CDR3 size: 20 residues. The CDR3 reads CASSRSGTGDHRRHFYGYTF. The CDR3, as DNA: TGTGCCAGCAGCCGGAGCGGAACGGGGGACCATCGTCGCCACTTCTATGGCTACACCTTC.

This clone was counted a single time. The CDR3 sequence: CASSFRTGDNSYEQYF. The CDR3 DNA reads as TGTGCCAGCAGTTTTCGGACAGGGGACAACTCCTACGAGCAGTACTTC. The chain links TRBV28 to TRBJ2-7; 9 bases are a match to TRBD1. The CDR3 is made up of 16 amino acids. Germline values: CDR1 MDHEN, CDR2 SYDVKM. V lost 3 bases to trimming and J lost 0 bases; unmatched junction nucleotides: 6.

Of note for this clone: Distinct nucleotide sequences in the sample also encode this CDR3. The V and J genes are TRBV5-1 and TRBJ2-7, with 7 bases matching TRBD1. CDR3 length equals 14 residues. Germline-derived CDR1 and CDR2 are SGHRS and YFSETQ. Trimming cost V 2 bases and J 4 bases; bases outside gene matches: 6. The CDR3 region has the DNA TGCGCCAGCAGCTTACAGACAGGGCCGTACGAGCAGTACTTC. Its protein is CASSLQTGPYEQYF.

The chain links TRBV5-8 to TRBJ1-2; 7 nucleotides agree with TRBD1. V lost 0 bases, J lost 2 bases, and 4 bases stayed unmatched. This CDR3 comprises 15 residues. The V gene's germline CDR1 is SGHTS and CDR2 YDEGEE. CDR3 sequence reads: CASSLGVTGNYGYTF. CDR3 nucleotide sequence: TGTGCCAGCAGCTTGGGGGTGACAGGGAACTATGGCTACACCTTC.

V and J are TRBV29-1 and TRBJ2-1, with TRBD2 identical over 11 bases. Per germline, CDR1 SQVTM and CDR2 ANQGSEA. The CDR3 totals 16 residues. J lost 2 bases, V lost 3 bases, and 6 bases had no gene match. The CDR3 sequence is CSVDGSSGRAYNEQFF. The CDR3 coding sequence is TGCAGCGTTGATGGTAGTAGCGGGAGGGCCTACAATGAGCAGTTCTTC.

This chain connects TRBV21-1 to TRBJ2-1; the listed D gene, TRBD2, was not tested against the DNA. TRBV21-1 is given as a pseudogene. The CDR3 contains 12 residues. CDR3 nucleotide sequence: TGTGCCAGCCGGGATTGCCCGCGGTTAGGGTTCTTC. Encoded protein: CASRDCPRLGFF.

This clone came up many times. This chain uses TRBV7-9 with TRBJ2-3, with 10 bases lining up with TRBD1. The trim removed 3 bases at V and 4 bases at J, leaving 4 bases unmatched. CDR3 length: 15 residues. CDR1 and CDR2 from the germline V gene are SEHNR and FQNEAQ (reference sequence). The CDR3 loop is CASSFGQGDADTQYF. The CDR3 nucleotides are TGTGCCAGCAGCTTCGGACAGGGGGACGCAGATACGCAGTATTTT. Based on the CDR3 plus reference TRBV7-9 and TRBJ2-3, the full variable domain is DTGVSQNPRHKITKRGQNVTFRCDPISEHNRLYWYRQTLGQGPEFLTYFQNEAQLEKSRLLSDRFSAERPKGSFSTLEIQRTEQGDSAMYLCASSFGQGDADTQYFGPGTRLTVL.

CDR3 sequence reads: CASSRGGGLLDYGYTF. CDR3 sequence (DNA): TGCGCCAGCAGCCGTGGGGGAGGGTTACTTGACTATGGCTACACCTTC. V and J are TRBV5-1 and TRBJ1-2; D is possibly TRBD1 (5 bases). Germline-derived CDR1 and CDR2 are SGHRS and YFSETQ. V was cut by 4 bases and J by 3 bases, with 19 bases left in between. The CDR3 runs to 16 residues.

CDR3 residues: CAISDNRGGRNEKLFF. In DNA, the CDR3 is TGTGCCATCAGTGACAACAGGGGTGGTCGGAATGAAAAACTGTTTTTT. This chain links TRBV10-3 with TRBJ1-4, with 7 nucleotides matching TRBD1. Germline V gene data show CDR1 as ENHRY and CDR2 as SYGVKD. The CDR3 has 16 residues. Losses at the gene ends were 3 bases for V and 5 bases for J; bases not matched to a gene: 9.

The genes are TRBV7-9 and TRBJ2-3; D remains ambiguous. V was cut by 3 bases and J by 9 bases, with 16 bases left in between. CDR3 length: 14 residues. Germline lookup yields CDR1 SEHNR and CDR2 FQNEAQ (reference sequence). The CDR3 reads CASSFNNEQITQYF. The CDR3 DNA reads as TGTGCCAGCAGCTTCAATAACGAACAGATAACGCAGTATTTT.

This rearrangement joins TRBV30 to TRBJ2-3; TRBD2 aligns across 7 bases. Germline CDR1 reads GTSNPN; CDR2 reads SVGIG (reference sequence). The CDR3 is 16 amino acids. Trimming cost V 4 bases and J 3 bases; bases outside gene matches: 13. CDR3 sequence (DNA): TGTGCCTGGATCGGGAGAGGGGACTACGGGACAGATACGCAGTATTTT. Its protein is CAWIGRGDYGTDTQYF.

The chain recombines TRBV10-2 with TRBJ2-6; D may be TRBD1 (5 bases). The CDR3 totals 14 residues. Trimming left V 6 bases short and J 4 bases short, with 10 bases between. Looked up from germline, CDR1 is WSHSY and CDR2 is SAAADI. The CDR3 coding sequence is TGCGCCAGCAGACCAGGGCCCGGGGCCAACGTCCTGACTTTC. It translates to CASRPGPGANVLTF.

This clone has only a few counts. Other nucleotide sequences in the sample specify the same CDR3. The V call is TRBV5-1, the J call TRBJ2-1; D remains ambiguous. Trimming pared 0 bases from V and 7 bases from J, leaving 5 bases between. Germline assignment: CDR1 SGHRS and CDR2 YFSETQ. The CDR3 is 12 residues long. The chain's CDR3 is CASSLVRNEQFF. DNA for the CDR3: TGCGCCAGCAGCTTGGTTCGTAATGAGCAGTTCTTC.

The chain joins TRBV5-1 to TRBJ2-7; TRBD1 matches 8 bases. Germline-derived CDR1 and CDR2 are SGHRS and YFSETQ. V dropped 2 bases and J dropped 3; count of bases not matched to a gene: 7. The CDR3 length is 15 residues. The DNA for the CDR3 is TGCGCCAGCAGCTTCAAACAGGGGGTACTCTACGAGCAGTACTTC. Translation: CASSFKQGVLYEQYF.

As DNA, the CDR3 is TGTGCCAGCAGCCAAGTCCCGGGACAGTGGAACACTGAAGCTTTCTTT. This gives the protein CASSQVPGQWNTEAFF. The J gene is TRBJ1-1, the V gene TRBV4-2, with 7 bases fitting TRBD1. This CDR3 comprises 16 residues. V lost 1 base to trimming and J lost 1 base; unmatched junction nucleotides: 6. CDR1 is LGHNA and CDR2 is YNFKEQ in the germline V gene.

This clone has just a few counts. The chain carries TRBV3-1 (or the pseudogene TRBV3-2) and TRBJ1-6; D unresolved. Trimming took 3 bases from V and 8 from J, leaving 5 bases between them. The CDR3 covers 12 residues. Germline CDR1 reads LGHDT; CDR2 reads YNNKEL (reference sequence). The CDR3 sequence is CASSHSDSPLHF. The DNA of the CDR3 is TGTGCCAGCAGCCACTCGGATTCACCCCTCCACTTT.

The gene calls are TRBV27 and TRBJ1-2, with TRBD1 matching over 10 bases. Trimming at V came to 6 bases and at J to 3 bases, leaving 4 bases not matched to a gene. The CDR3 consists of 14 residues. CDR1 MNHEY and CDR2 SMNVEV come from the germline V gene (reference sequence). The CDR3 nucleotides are TGTGCCAGCAGACCGGGACAGGGGCACTATGGCTACACCTTC. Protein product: CASRPGQGHYGYTF.

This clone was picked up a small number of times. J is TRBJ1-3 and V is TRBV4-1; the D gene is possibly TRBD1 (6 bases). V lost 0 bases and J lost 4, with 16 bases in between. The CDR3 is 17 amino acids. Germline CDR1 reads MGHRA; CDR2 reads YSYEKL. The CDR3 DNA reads TGCGCCAGCAGCCAAGATTGGCGGACAGTACTCGGAAACACCATATATTTT. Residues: CASSQDWRTVLGNTIYF.

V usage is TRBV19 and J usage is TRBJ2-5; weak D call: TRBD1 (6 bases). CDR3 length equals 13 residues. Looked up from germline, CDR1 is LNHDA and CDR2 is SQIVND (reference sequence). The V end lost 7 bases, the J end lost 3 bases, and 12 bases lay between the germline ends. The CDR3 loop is CASTGTLKETQYF. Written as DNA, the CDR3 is TGTGCCAGTACTGGGACATTAAAAGAGACCCAGTACTTC. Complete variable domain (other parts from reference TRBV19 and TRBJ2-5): DGGITQSPKYLFRKEGQNVTLSCEQNLNHDAMYWYRQDPGQGLRLIYYSQIVNDFQKGDIAEGYSVSREKKESFPLTVTSAQKNPTAFYLCASTGTLKETQYFGPGTRLLVL.

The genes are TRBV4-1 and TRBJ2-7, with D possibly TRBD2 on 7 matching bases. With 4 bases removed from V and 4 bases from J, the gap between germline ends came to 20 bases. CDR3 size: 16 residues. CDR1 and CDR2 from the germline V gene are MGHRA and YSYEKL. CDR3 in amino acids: CASSPGWGGGFYEQYF. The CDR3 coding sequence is TGCGCCAGCAGCCCCGGGTGGGGGGGCGGTTTTTACGAGCAGTACTTC.

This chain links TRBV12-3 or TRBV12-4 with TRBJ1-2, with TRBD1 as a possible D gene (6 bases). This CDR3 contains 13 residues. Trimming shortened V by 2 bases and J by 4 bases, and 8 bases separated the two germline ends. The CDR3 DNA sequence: TGTGCCAGCAGTTTAAAGACAGGCTATGGCTACACCTTC. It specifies CASSLKTGYGYTF.

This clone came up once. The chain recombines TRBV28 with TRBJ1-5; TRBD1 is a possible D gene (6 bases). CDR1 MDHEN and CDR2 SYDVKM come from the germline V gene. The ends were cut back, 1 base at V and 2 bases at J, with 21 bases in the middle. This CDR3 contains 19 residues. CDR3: CASSLYAGVGKGGNQPQHF. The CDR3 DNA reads TGTGCCAGCAGTTTATATGCCGGGGTGGGTAAGGGGGGCAATCAGCCCCAGCATTTT. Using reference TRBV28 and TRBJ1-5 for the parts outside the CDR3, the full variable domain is DVKVTQSSRYLVKRTGEKVFLECVQDMDHENMFWYRQDPGLGLRLIYFSYDVKMKEKGDIPEGYSVSREKKERFSLILESASTNQTSMYLCASSLYAGVGKGGNQPQHFGDGTRLSIL.